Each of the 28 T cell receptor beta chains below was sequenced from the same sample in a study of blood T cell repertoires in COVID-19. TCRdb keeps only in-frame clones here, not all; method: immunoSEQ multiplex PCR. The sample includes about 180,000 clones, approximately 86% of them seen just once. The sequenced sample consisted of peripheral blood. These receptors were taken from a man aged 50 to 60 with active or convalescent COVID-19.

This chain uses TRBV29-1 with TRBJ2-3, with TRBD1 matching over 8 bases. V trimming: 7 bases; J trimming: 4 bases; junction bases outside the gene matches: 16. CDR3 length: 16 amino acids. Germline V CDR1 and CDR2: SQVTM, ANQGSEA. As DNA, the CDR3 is TGCAGCGCTCCAGGAGGGAAGGACAGGGCACCAGATACGCAGTATTTT. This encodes CSAPGGKDRAPDTQYF.

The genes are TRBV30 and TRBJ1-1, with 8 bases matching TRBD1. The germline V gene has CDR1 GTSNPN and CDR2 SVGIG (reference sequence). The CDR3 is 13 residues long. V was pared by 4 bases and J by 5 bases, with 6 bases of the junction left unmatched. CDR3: CAWIGQGSTEAFF. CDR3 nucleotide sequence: TGTGCCTGGATTGGACAGGGATCGACTGAAGCTTTCTTT.

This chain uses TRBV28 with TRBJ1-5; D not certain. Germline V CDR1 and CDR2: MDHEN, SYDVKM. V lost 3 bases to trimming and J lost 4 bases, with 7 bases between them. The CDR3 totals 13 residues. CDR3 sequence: CASSFPLNQPQHF. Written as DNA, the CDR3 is TGTGCCAGCAGTTTCCCCCTAAATCAGCCCCAGCATTTT.

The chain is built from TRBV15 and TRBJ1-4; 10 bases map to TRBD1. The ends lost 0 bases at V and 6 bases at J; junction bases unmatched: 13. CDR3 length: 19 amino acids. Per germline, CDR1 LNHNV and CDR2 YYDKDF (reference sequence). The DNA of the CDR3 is TGTGCCACCAGCAGAGATTCCTCCGGGCAAGGGACAGGGGATGAAAAACTGTTTTTT. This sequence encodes CATSRDSSGQGTGDEKLFF.

In DNA, the CDR3 is TGTGCTAGTGCCTTGCGGGGGACAAATAATCAGCAGTTCTTC. It yields the protein CASALRGTNNQQFF. V usage is TRBV12-5 and J usage is TRBJ2-1; possible D gene TRBD2, 7 bases. Germline-derived CDR1 and CDR2 are LGHNT and FRNRAP. The V end lost 7 bases, the J end lost 11 bases, and 21 bases lay between the germline ends. The CDR3 sequence is 14 residues long. The full variable domain, in which reference TRBV12-5 and TRBJ2-1 provide the parts outside the CDR3, is DARVTQTPRHKVTEMGQEVTMRCQPILGHNTVFWYRQTMMQGLELLAYFRNRAPLDDSGMPKDRFSAEMPDATLATLKIQPSEPRDSAVYFCASALRGTNNQQFFGPGTRLTVL.

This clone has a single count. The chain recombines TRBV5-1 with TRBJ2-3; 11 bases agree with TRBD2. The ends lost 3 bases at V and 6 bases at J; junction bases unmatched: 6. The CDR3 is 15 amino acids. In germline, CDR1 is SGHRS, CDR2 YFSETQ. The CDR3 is CASSYRLAGRDTQYF. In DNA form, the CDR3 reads TGCGCCAGCAGCTACCGACTAGCGGGGCGTGATACGCAGTATTTT.

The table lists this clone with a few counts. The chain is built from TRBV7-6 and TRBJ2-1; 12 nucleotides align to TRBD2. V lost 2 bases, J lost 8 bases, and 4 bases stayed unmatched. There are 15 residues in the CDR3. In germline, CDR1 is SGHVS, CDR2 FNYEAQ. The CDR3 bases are TGTGCCAGCAGCTTAACTAGCGGGGGGATTTATGAGCAGTTCTTC. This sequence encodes CASSLTSGGIYEQFF.

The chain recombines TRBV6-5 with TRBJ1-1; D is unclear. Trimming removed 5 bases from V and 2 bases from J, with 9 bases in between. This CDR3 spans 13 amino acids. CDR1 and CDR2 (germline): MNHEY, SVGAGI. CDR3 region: CASSPQVNTEAFF. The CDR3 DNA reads TGTGCCAGCAGTCCGCAGGTAAACACTGAAGCTTTCTTT.

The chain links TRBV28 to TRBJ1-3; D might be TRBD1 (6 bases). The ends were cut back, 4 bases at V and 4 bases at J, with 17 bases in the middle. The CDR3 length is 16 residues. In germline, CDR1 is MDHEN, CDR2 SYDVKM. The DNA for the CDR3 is TGTGCCAGCAGTTCCTACAGGGCAGGTACGGGAAACACCATATATTTT. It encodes CASSSYRAGTGNTIYF. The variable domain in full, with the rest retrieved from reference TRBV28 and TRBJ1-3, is DVKVTQSSRYLVKRTGEKVFLECVQDMDHENMFWYRQDPGLGLRLIYFSYDVKMKEKGDIPEGYSVSREKKERFSLILESASTNQTSMYLCASSSYRAGTGNTIYFGEGSWLTVV.

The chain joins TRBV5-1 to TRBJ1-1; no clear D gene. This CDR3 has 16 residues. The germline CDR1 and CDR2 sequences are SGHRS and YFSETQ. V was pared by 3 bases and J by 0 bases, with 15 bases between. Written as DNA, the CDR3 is TGCGCCAGCAGCTCGTCCGTCTCAGCGATGAACACTGAAGCTTTCTTT. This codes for CASSSSVSAMNTEAFF.

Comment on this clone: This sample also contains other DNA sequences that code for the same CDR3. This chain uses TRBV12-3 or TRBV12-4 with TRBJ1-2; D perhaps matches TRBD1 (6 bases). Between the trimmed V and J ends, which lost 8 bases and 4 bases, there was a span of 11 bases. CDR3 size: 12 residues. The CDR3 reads CASGTGPYGYTF. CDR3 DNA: TGTGCCAGCGGAACAGGGCCCTATGGCTACACCTTC.

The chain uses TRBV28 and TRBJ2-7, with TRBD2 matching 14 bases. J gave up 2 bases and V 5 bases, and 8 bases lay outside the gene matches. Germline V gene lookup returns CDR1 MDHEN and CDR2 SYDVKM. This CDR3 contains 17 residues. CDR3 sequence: CASSGGTSGSFPYEQYF. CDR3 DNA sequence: TGTGCCAGCAGTGGGGGGACTAGCGGGAGCTTTCCCTACGAGCAGTACTTC.

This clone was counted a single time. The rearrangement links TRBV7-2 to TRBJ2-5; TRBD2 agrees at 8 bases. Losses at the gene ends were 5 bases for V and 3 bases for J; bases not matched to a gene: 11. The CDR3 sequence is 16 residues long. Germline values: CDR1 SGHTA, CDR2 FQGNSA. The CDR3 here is CASSPPGTSRKETQYF. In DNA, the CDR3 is TGTGCCAGCAGCCCCCCCGGGACTAGTAGGAAAGAGACCCAGTACTTC.

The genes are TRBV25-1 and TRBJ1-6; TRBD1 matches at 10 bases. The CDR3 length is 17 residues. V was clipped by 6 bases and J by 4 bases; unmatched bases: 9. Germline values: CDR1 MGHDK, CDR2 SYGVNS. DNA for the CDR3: TGTGCCAGCAGGGAACGGACAGGGGGAAGGTATAATTCACCCCTCCACTTT. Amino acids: CASRERTGGRYNSPLHF.

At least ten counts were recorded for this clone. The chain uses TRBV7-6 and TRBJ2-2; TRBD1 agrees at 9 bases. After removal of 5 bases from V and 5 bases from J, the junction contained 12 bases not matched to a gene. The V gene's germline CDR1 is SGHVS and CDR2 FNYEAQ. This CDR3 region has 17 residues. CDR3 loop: CASSQTSGQGSTGELFF. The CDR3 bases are TGTGCCAGCAGCCAAACCTCGGGACAGGGAAGTACCGGGGAGCTGTTTTTT.

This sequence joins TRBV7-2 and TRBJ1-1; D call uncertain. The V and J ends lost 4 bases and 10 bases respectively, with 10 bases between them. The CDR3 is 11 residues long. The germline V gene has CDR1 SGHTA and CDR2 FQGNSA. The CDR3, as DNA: TGTGCCAGCAGCTCTACAGTGTCAGCTTTCTTT. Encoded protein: CASSSTVSAFF.

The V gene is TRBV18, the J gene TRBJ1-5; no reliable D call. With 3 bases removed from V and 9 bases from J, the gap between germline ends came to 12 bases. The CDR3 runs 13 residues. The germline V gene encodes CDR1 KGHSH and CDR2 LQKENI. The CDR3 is CASSPGERSPQHF. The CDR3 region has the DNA TGTGCCAGCTCACCGGGAGAAAGGTCGCCCCAGCATTTT.

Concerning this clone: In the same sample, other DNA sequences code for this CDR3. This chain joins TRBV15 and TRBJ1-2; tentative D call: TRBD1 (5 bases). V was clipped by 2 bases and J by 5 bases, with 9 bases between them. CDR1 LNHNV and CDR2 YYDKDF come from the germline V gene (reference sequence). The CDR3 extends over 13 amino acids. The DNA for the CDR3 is TGTGCCACCAGCAGACAGGGCCAATATGGCTACACCTTC. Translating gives CATSRQGQYGYTF.

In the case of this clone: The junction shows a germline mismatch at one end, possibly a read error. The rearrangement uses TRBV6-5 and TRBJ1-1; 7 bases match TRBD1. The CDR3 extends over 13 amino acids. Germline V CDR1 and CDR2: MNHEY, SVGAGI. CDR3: CAGRAYRGTEAFF. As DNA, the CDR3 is TGTGCCGGCAGAGCATACAGGGGCACTGAAGCTTTCTTT.

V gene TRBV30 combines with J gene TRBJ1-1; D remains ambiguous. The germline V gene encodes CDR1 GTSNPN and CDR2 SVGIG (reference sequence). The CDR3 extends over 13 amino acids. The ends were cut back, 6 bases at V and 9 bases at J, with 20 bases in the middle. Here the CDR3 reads CACPYDTRGKAFF. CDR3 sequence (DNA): TGTGCCTGCCCTTATGACACCCGAGGGAAAGCTTTCTTT.

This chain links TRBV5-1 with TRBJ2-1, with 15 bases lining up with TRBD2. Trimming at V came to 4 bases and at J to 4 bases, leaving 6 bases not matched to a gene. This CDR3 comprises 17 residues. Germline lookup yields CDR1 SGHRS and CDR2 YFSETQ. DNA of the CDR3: TGCGCCAGCAGCACAACCGGGACTAGCGGGAGGTACAATGAGCAGTTCTTC. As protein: CASSTTGTSGRYNEQFF.

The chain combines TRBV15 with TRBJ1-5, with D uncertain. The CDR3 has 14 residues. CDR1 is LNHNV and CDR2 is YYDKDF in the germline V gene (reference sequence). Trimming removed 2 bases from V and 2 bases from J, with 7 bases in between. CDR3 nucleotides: TGTGCCACCAGCAGATTAAGCGGCAATCAGCCCCAGCATTTT. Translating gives CATSRLSGNQPQHF.

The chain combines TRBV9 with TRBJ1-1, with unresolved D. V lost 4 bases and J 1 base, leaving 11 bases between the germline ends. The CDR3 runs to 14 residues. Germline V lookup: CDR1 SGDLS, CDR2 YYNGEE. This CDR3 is CASSPELGNTEAFF. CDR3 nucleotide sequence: TGTGCCAGCAGCCCCGAGCTCGGGAACACTGAAGCTTTCTTT.

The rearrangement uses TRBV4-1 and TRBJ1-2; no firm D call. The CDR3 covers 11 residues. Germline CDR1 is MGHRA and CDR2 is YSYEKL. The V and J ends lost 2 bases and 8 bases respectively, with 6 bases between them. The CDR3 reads CASSQSLGYTF. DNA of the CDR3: TGCGCCAGCAGCCAATCGTTAGGCTACACCTTC.

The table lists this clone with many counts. The CDR3 DNA follows: TGTGCCAGCAGCTTTATGGACAGGGGCTACGAGCAGTACTTC. This translates into CASSFMDRGYEQYF. The chain is built from TRBV7-2 and TRBJ2-7, with 9 bases fitting TRBD1. The V gene end was trimmed by 3 bases and the J gene end by 3 bases; junction bases not matched to a gene: 3. Germline V gene data show CDR1 as SGHTA and CDR2 as FQGNSA. This CDR3 region has 14 residues.

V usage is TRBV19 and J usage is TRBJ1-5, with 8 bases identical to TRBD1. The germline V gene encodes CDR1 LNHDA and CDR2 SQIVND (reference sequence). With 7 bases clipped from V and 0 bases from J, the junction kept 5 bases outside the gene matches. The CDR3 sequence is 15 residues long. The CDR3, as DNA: TGTGCCAGTATCGGACAGGGTCTTAGCAATCAGCCCCAGCATTTT. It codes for CASIGQGLSNQPQHF.

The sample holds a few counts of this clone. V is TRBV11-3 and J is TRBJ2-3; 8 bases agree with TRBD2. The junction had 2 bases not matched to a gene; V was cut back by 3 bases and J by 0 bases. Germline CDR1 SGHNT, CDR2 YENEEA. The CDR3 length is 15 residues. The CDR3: CASSLRGGSTDTQYF. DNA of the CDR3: TGTGCCAGCAGCTTGCGCGGGGGGAGCACAGATACGCAGTATTTT. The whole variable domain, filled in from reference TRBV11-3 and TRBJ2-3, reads EAGVVQSPRYKIIEKKQPVAFWCNPISGHNTLYWYLQNLGQGPELLIRYENEEAVDDSQLPKDRFSAERLKGVDSTLKIQPAELGDSAVYLCASSLRGGSTDTQYFGPGTRLTVL.

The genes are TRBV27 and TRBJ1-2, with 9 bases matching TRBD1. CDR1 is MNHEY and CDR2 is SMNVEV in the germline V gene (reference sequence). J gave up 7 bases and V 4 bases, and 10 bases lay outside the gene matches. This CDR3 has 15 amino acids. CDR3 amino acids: CASSSSTGGAGGYTF. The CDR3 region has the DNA TGTGCCAGCAGTTCATCTACAGGGGGCGCGGGTGGCTACACCTTC.